A single sample gave rise to the 25 T cell receptor beta chains below, sequenced in a study of cytomegalovirus exposure and HLA in healthy donors. Vbeta (60) and Jbeta (13) primers were used in the PCR. Measured with immunoSEQ multiplex PCR; TCRdb has only the in-frame clones, and not every one. The data contain roughly 98,000 clones, over 60% of them singletons. Material: PBMCs. The origin of the receptors is a female donor in good health and CMV-seronegative.

The chain joins TRBV4-3 to TRBJ1-6; D call uncertain. The V and J ends lost 0 bases and 8 bases respectively, with 11 bases between them. Germline V gene lookup returns CDR1 LGHNA and CDR2 YSLEER. The CDR3 sequence is 15 residues long. In nucleotides, the CDR3 is TGCGCCAGCAGCCAAGATAGAGACTCGGATTCACCCCTCCACTTT. Translated: CASSQDRDSDSPLHF.

The table lists this clone with a count of one. The chain recombines TRBV30 with TRBJ1-3; D call uncertain. The CDR3 sequence is 12 residues long. Trimming shortened V by 2 bases and J by 2 bases, and 4 bases separated the two germline ends. CDR1 GTSNPN and CDR2 SVGIG come from the germline V gene (reference sequence). The DNA for the CDR3 is TGTGCCTGGAGTACTCCTGGAAACACCATATATTTT. As protein: CAWSTPGNTIYF.

J is TRBJ1-5 and V is TRBV4-3; D remains unclear. This CDR3 spans 15 amino acids. Germline-derived CDR1 and CDR2 are LGHNA and YSLEER. Trimming took off 3 bases at V and 2 bases at J, with 11 bases between the two ends. The CDR3 here is CASSQENGGNQPQHF. CDR3 DNA sequence: TGCGCCAGCAGCCAGGAGAACGGGGGCAATCAGCCCCAGCATTTT.

This clone has a single count. V gene TRBV6-5 combines with J gene TRBJ2-3; 10 bases match TRBD1. There are 15 residues in the CDR3. J gave up 2 bases and V 5 bases, and 4 bases lay outside the gene matches. Germline CDR1 is MNHEY and CDR2 is SVGAGI. The CDR3 DNA reads TGTGCCAGCAGTAGAGGGACAGGGGTCACAGATACGCAGTATTTT. Amino acids: CASSRGTGVTDTQYF.

In this sample, this clone turned up once. The chain carries TRBV11-2 and TRBJ1-1; D uncertain. Deletions cut 3 bases from V and 1 base from J, with 12 bases between. The V gene's germline CDR1 is SGHAT and CDR2 FQNNGV. The CDR3 has 15 amino acids. CDR3 residues: CASSFLLTGNTEAFF. CDR3 in DNA: TGTGCCAGCAGCTTCCTTTTAACGGGGAACACTGAAGCTTTCTTT.

This CDR3 is CASSLGTSGHNEQFF. CDR3 nucleotides: TGTGCCAGCAGCTTAGGGACTAGCGGGCACAATGAGCAGTTCTTC. The chain carries TRBV11-3 and TRBJ2-1; 11 bases match TRBD2. Germline V lookup: CDR1 SGHNT, CDR2 YENEEA. The J segment lost 5 bases and the V segment lost 1 base, leaving 1 base of the junction unmatched. The CDR3 contains 15 residues.

The V gene is TRBV15, the J gene TRBJ2-5; 12 bases agree with TRBD2. Germline CDR1 is LNHNV and CDR2 is YYDKDF (reference sequence). The V and J ends lost 1 base and 4 bases, in that order; junction bases with no gene match: 7. The CDR3 has 17 amino acids. This CDR3 reads CATSRALAGGGAETQYF. CDR3 nucleotide sequence: TGTGCCACCAGCAGAGCACTAGCGGGGGGAGGGGCAGAGACCCAGTACTTC.

The chain carries TRBV5-1 and TRBJ2-2; 9 bases fit TRBD1. V trimming: 7 bases; J trimming: 1 base; junction bases outside the gene matches: 8. CDR1 is SGHRS, CDR2 YFSETQ, per germline. The CDR3 is 16 residues long. As DNA, the CDR3 is TGCGCCAGCGGCCCTCCGGGACAGGGGAACACCGGGGAGCTGTTTTTT. Residues: CASGPPGQGNTGELFF.

The rearrangement uses TRBV21-1 and TRBJ2-5; TRBD2, the D gene given by the table, was not confirmed from the DNA. TRBV21-1 is shown as a pseudogene. This CDR3 comprises 16 residues. The CDR3 region has the DNA TGTGCCAGCAGCCGACAACGACGACCTACGGGGGAGACCCAGTACTTC. It translates to CASSRQRRPTGETQYF.

For the CDR3, the DNA is TGTGCCAGCAGTCTTGGGACAGGGGGTGCAGATACGCAGTATTTT. This encodes CASSLGTGGADTQYF. The chain recombines TRBV6-5 with TRBJ2-3, with 11 bases lining up with TRBD1. The junction had 5 bases not matched to a gene; V was cut back by 5 bases and J by 4 bases. CDR1 MNHEY and CDR2 SVGAGI come from the germline V gene. The CDR3 contains 15 residues.

The chain employs TRBV30 and TRBJ2-1; 10 bases line up with TRBD2. V gave up 0 bases and J gave up 8 bases; unmatched junction bases: 7. From germline, CDR1 is GTSNPN and CDR2 SVGIG (reference sequence). The CDR3 is made up of 15 amino acids. The CDR3, as DNA: TGTGCCTGGAGTGTACAAAGCGGGAGGGCATATGAGCAGTTCTTC. Amino acid sequence: CAWSVQSGRAYEQFF.

The V and J genes are TRBV28 and TRBJ2-3; TRBD1 matches at 7 bases. Germline CDR1 is MDHEN and CDR2 is SYDVKM. After removal of 5 bases from V and 6 bases from J, the junction contained 8 bases not matched to a gene. This CDR3 contains 14 residues. CDR3 DNA sequence: TGTGCCAGCAGTCCCCGAACAGGGGATGATACGCAGTATTTT. It encodes CASSPRTGDDTQYF.

V gene TRBV7-8 combines with J gene TRBJ1-4; possible D gene TRBD1, 5 bases. V dropped 1 base and J dropped 7 bases, with 10 bases sitting between them. The CDR3 loop spans 14 amino acids. The V gene's germline CDR1 is SGHVS and CDR2 FQNEAQ. The CDR3 DNA sequence: TGTGCCAGCAGCTTAGGAGGGAGGGGTGAAAAACTGTTTTTT. It translates to CASSLGGRGEKLFF. Full variable domain (outside the CDR3, taken from reference TRBV7-8 and TRBJ1-4): GAGVSQSPRYKVAKRGQDVALRCDPISGHVSLFWYQQALGQGPEFLTYFQNEAQLDKSGLPSDRFFAERPEGSVSTLKIQRTQQEDSAVYLCASSLGGRGEKLFFGSGTQLSVL.

The chain links TRBV19 to TRBJ1-5, with 7 bases aligning to TRBD1. The length of the CDR3 is 15 residues. The germline V gene has CDR1 LNHDA and CDR2 SQIVND (reference sequence). After removal of 0 bases from V and 7 bases from J, the junction contained 6 bases not matched to a gene. The DNA of the CDR3 is TGTGCCAGTAGTATAGAACAGGGGAGAGGACAGCCCCAGCATTTT. Translation gives CASSIEQGRGQPQHF.

The chain recombines TRBV11-2 with TRBJ1-5, with D unresolved. The V end lost 1 base, the J end lost 0 bases, and 7 bases lay between the germline ends. The germline V gene has CDR1 SGHAT and CDR2 FQNNGV. CDR3 length: 15 amino acids. CDR3 sequence reads: CASSLAGRSNQPQHF. The CDR3 nucleotides are TGTGCCAGCAGCTTAGCTGGGCGTAGCAATCAGCCCCAGCATTTT.

The chain joins TRBV6-6 to TRBJ1-2, with a weak D call TRBD1 (5 bases). Germline CDR1 is MNHNY and CDR2 is SVGAGI (reference sequence). The CDR3 loop spans 16 amino acids. Trimming took 6 bases from V and 2 from J, leaving 19 bases between them. The CDR3 here is CASSPPSVGGNYGYTF. The CDR3 bases are TGTGCCAGCAGCCCTCCCAGCGTCGGGGGGAACTATGGCTACACCTTC.

The rearrangement links TRBV5-1 to TRBJ2-1; perhaps TRBD2 as D (5 bases). The germline V gene has CDR1 SGHRS and CDR2 YFSETQ. Trimming took off 0 bases at V and 4 bases at J, with 20 bases between the two ends. The CDR3 has 18 residues. The DNA for the CDR3 is TGCGCCAGCAGCTTGGTGATCGATAGCGTAGGTGGATACAATGAGCAGTTCTTC. Its translation is CASSLVIDSVGGYNEQFF. Using reference TRBV5-1 and TRBJ2-1 for the parts outside the CDR3, the full variable domain is KAGVTQTPRYLIKTRGQQVTLSCSPISGHRSVSWYQQTPGQGLQFLFEYFSETQRNKGNFPGRFSGRQFSNSRSEMNVSTLELGDSALYLCASSLVIDSVGGYNEQFFGPGTRLTVL.

V is TRBV7-8 and J is TRBJ1-1; D call uncertain. There are 13 residues in the CDR3. V lost 5 bases and J lost 1, with 8 bases in between. The germline V gene encodes CDR1 SGHVS and CDR2 FQNEAQ. The CDR3 DNA reads TGTGCCAGCAGCCCGACATCGAACACTGAAGCTTTCTTT. Translated, it gives CASSPTSNTEAFF.

V and J are TRBV21-1 and TRBJ2-7; no check of the table's D call, TRBD1, against the DNA was made. TRBV21-1 is reported as a pseudogene. This CDR3 contains 13 residues. The DNA of the CDR3 is TGTGCCAGCAGCCCGAAACTACAGGGGGAGCAGTACTTC. As protein: CASSPKLQGEQYF.

This clone came up a few times. The chain has TRBV30 and TRBJ2-5; 8 nucleotides align to TRBD1. The CDR3 loop spans 15 amino acids. V was pared by 3 bases and J by 2 bases, with 8 bases of the junction left unmatched. Germline CDR1 GTSNPN, CDR2 SVGIG (reference sequence). This chain's CDR3 is CAWSRTGLRQETQYF. In DNA, the CDR3 is TGTGCCTGGAGCCGGACAGGGCTGCGTCAAGAGACCCAGTACTTC.

The chain employs TRBV29-1 and TRBJ2-5; 12 nucleotides match TRBD2. The CDR3 is 14 amino acids. V shed 7 bases and J 4 bases; nucleotides not matched to a gene: 7. Germline CDR1 SQVTM, CDR2 ANQGSEA. The CDR3 region has the DNA TGCAGCGCCAGTCAACTAGCGGGAGGAGAGACCCAGTACTTC. Translation gives CSASQLAGGETQYF.

This clone was picked up a small number of times. The chain has TRBV14 and TRBJ2-5; D ambiguous. Germline CDR1 is SGHDN and CDR2 is FVKESK. V lost 2 bases, J lost 1 base, and 5 bases lay in between. The CDR3 has 13 residues. The DNA of the CDR3 is TGTGCCAGCAGCCAACTTTCCCAAGAGACCCAGTACTTC. It is translated as CASSQLSQETQYF.

The sample holds one count of this clone. The chain joins TRBV10-3 to TRBJ1-3; 7 nucleotides match TRBD1. The CDR3 is 15 residues long. CDR1 and CDR2 from the germline V gene are ENHRY and SYGVKD. After removal of 5 bases from V and 5 bases from J, the junction contained 9 bases not matched to a gene. The CDR3 reads CAISREQGSRNTIYF. The DNA for the CDR3 is TGTGCCATCAGTCGGGAACAGGGGTCGAGAAACACCATATATTTT.

Details on this clone: A read error may produce the germline difference seen at one junction end. The sample holds other DNA sequences that translate to the same CDR3. This chain uses TRBV6-4 with TRBJ1-5; 9 positions agree with TRBD1. The CDR3 runs to 18 residues. Germline assignment: CDR1 MRHNA and CDR2 SNTAGT. This CDR3 reads CASSDESFHRGRGQPQHF. The CDR3 nucleotides are TGTGCCAGTAGTGACGAATCTTTTCACAGGGGGCGCGGTCAGCCCCAGCATTTT.

The genes are TRBV6-1 and TRBJ1-5; a possible D gene is TRBD1 (6 bases). V lost 4 bases, J lost 3 bases, and 25 bases lay in between. The CDR3 is 19 residues long. Germline V gene lookup returns CDR1 MNHNS and CDR2 SASEGT. CDR3 sequence (DNA): TGTGCCAGCAGTGCTCTTAGGGGCTCGGGACGGGACATCAATCAGCCCCAGCATTTT. Translation: CASSALRGSGRDINQPQHF.